This T cell receptor (beta chain) came from a study of neurological immune-mediated disorders. Findings and limits, study-wide: None of the CDR3 amino acid sequences found in expanded clones was shared across subjects. This suggests that the TCR-beta repertoires were private in all groups.

This clonotype has ten or more counts. Its antigen remains unknown. As for time point: longitudinal time-point 2. Unsorted libraries were generated from 2 million PBMCs. These cells had been stored in RNAlater at -80 C. This CDR3 is 15 amino acids long. Trimming took off 0 bases at V and 4 bases at J, with 13 bases between the two ends. The germline CDR1 and CDR2 sequences are SGHRS and YFSETQ. TCRdb used MiXCR to reprocess the 5' RACE reads, holding one entry per CDR3 protein. The table records roughly 45,000 distinct CDR3 sequences, over 10% of them present only once. The chain is built from TRBV5-1 and TRBJ1-2; possibly TRBD1 for D (5 bases). The TCR originated in a male donor with HTLV-1-associated myelopathy (HAM/TSP). The specimen sequenced was PBMCs. The CDR3 here is CASSLADSSPYGYTF. In DNA form, the CDR3 reads TGCGCCAGCAGCTTGGCCGACAGCAGTCCCTATGGCTACACCTTC.